These T cell receptor beta chains were read from a single sample in a study of blood T cell repertoires in COVID-19. Sequencing used immunoSEQ multiplex PCR; TCRdb keeps in-frame clones, though not all of them. This table has tens of thousands of clones, about 80% appearing once. The sequencing sample was made of peripheral blood. All receptors derive from a woman older than 75 with acute or convalescent COVID-19. Both conserved end residues are part of each CDR3. D genes are given only for firm matches. A clone size is listed for some rows: how often the clone was seen (once, few, many), or a class if it is expanded.

TRBD2	TRBV7-2	few	TRBJ2-3	TGTGCCAGCAGCCTGGGACTAGCGGGAGAGGGGGGTACGCAGTATTTT	CASSLGLAGEGGTQYF
NA	TRBV5-1	NA	TRBJ2-2	TGCGCCAGCAGCTTGAATATTGGTATGGCAGGGAACACCGGGGAGCTGTTTTTT	CASSLNIGMAGNTGELFF
TRBD2	TRBV11-2	few	TRBJ2-7	TGTGCCAGCAGCTTAGCGGGGACTAGCGGAGCCTACGAGCAGTACTTC	CASSLAGTSGAYEQYF
TRBD1	TRBV27	NA	TRBJ1-6	TGTGCCAGCAGTTTCGGACAGGGTGGGGATTCACCCCTCCACTTT	CASSFGQGGDSPLHF
TRBD2	TRBV18	NA	TRBJ2-7	TGTGCCAGCTCACCCTCCGTAGCGGGAGGTGGCGAGCAGTACTTC	CASSPSVAGGGEQYF
NA	TRBV7-3	NA	TRBJ2-2	TGTGCCAGCAGCCCTTTCCTAAACAGGGGAGGAGCCGGGGAGCTGTTTTTT	CASSPFLNRGGAGELFF
NA	TRBV11-3	once	TRBJ2-3	TGTGCCAGCAGCTTGGAGGGGAGGACAGATACGCAGTATTTT	CASSLEGRTDTQYF
TRBD1	TRBV30	NA	TRBJ2-7	TGTGCCTGGAGCCCCGGGACAGGGGCCCTCTACGAGCAGTACTTC	CAWSPGTGALYEQYF
NA	TRBV6-5	NA	TRBJ2-7	TGTGCCAGCACCGAGGGACGAGGAGGGTTCAGCGAGCAGTACTTC	CASTEGRGGFSEQYF
TRBD2	TRBV7-3	NA	TRBJ2-1	TGTGCCAGCAGCGTTATAGCGGGACTGAATGAGCAGTTCTTC	CASSVIAGLNEQFF
NA	TRBV6-5	few	TRBJ1-5	TGTGCCAGCTCAAGCAGGGAAGGCAATCAGCCCCAGCATTTT	CASSSREGNQPQHF
TRBD2	TRBV7-2	NA	TRBJ2-3	TGTGCCAGCAGCTTGGGGACTAGCGGGGGGACTAACCGGCAGTATTTT	CASSLGTSGGTNRQYF
TRBD2	TRBV30	once	TRBJ2-3	TGTGCCTGGAGTAATGCGGGGGGCCTTTCGGCGCAGTATTTT	CAWSNAGGLSAQYF
NA	TRBV2	NA	TRBJ2-7	TGTGCCAGCAGCCAAGCGGTCCCCCCCTCCTACGAGCAGTACTTC	CASSQAVPPSYEQYF
NA	TRBV14	NA	TRBJ1-2	TGTGCCAGCAGCCAAGACCCAGGTGTCAACTATGGCTACACCTTC	CASSQDPGVNYGYTF
NA	TRBV7-2	few	TRBJ1-6	TGTGCCAGCAGCTCCGTTCACCAGGGCCCAGGATCACCCCTCCACTTT	CASSSVHQGPGSPLHF
TRBD2	TRBV10-3	NA	TRBJ2-3	TGTGCCATCAGTGAGGGCGGGGGAAGGACAGATACGCAGTATTTT	CAISEGGGRTDTQYF
TRBD1	TRBV27	NA	TRBJ1-2	TGTGCCAGCAGTTTCGGGGCAGGGGGCAACTATGGCTACACCTTC	CASSFGAGGNYGYTF
NA	TRBV19	once	TRBJ2-7	TGTGCCAGTAGTATGGGGCAGCTATCCTCCTACGAGCAGTACTTC	CASSMGQLSSYEQYF
NA	TRBV4-3	NA	TRBJ1-6	TGCGCCAGCAGCCAAGCCTCGCGGGAATCACCCCTCCACTTT	CASSQASRESPLHF
TRBD1	TRBV7-9	NA	TRBJ1-1	TGTGCCAGCAGCCCAGACAGGGCCGGGGTGACTGAAGCTTTCTTT	CASSPDRAGVTEAFF
TRBD1	TRBV5-1	NA	TRBJ1-1	TGCGCCAGCAGTACGGAACCGACAGGGACGAGCACTGAAGCTTTCTTT	CASSTEPTGTSTEAFF
NA	TRBV18	many	TRBJ1-2	TGTGCCAGCTCCGAGTCGGGACTTTATGGCTACACCTTC	CASSESGLYGYTF
TRBD2	TRBV6-5	once	TRBJ2-1	TGTGCCAGCAGCAAAAGGGCTAGCGGGGTCTTTGAGCAGTTCTTC	CASSKRASGVFEQFF
NA	TRBV7-9	NA	TRBJ2-2	TGTGCCAGCAGCCCTAACACCGGGGAGCTGTTTTTT	CASSPNTGELFF
NA	TRBV6-5	NA	TRBJ1-5	TGTGCCAGCAGATTAACAGGGAATCAGCCCCAGCATTTT	CASRLTGNQPQHF
NA	TRBV29-1	few	TRBJ2-4	TGCAGCGTTGCCTGGGACATAGCCAAAAACATTCAGTACTTC	CSVAWDIAKNIQYF
TRBD1	TRBV9	few	TRBJ1-2	TGTGCCAGCAGCGCAGACCGGGACAGCCCTAGCTATGGCTACACCTTC	CASSADRDSPSYGYTF
TRBD1	TRBV28	NA	TRBJ1-5	TGTGCCAGCACCCTGATCCCGGGACAGGGCAATCAGCCCCAGCATTTT	CASTLIPGQGNQPQHF
NA	TRBV18	NA	TRBJ2-7	TGTGCCAGCTCACCGGGGGGGGCCTCCTACGAGCAGTACTTC	CASSPGGASYEQYF
TRBD2	TRBV4-1	NA	TRBJ2-7	TGCGCCAGCAGCCACGGCTGGACTAGCGGGAGGGTTGGCGAGCAGTACTTC	CASSHGWTSGRVGEQYF